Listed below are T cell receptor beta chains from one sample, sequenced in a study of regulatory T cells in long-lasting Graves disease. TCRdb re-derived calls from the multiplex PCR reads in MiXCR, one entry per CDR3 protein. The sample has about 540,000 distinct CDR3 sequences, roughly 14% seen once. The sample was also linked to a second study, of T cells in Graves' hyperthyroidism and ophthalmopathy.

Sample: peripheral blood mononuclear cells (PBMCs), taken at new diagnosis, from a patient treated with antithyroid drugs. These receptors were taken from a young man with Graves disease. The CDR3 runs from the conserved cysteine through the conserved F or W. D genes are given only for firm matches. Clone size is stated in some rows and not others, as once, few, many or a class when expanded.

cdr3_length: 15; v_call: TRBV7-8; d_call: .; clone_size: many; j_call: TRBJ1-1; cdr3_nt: TGTGCCAGCAGCTTAGCCCGGACTCTGAACACTGAAGCTTTCTTT; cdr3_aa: CASSLARTLNTEAFF
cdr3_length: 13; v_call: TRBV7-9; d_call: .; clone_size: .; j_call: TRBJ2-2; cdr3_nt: TGTGCCAGCAGCTCACAGTGGACCGGGGAGCTGCTTTTT; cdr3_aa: CASSSQWTGELLF
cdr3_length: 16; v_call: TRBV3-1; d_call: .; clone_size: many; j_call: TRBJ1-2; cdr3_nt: TGTGCCAGCAGCCAAGAATCAGAGACAGGCCTTTATGGCTACACCTTC; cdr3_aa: CASSQESETGLYGYTF
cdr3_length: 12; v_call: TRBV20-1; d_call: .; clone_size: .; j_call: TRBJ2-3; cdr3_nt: TGCAGTGCTAGCGAGGGGGGAGATACGCAGTATTTT; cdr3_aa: CSASEGGDTQYF
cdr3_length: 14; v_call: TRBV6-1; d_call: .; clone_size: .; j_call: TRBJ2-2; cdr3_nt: TGTGCTTCCCGGACAGAGCCGAACACCGGGGAGCTGTTTTTT; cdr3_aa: CASRTEPNTGELFF
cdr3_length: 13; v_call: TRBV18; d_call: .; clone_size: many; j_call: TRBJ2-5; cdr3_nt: TGTGCCAGCTCACCGGCCCAGCAAGAGACCCAGTACTTC; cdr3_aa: CASSPAQQETQYF
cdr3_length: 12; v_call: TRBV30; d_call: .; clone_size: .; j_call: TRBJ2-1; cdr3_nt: TGTGCCTGGAGTGACTCCTACAATGAGCAGTTCTTC; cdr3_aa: CAWSDSYNEQFF
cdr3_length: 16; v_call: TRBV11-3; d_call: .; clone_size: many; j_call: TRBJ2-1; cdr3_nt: TGTGCCAGCAGCTTAGGAGGTTCGGGAAGGAACAATGAGCAGTTCTTC; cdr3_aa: CASSLGGSGRNNEQFF
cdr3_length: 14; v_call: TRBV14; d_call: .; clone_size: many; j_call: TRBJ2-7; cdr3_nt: TGTGCCAGCAGCCAAACCCTTGGGCTCTACGAGCAGTACTTC; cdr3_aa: CASSQTLGLYEQYF
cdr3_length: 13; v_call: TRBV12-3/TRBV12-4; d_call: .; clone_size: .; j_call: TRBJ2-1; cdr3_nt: TGTGCCAGCAGCCCGTCCTTCGGCAATGAGCAGTTCTTC; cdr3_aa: CASSPSFGNEQFF
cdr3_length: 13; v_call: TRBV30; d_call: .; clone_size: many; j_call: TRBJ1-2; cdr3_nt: TGTGCCTGGAGTAGGGCAGGGGTCTATGGCTACACCTTC; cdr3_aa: CAWSRAGVYGYTF
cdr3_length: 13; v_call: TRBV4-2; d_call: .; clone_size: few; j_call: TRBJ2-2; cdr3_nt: TGTGCCAGCAGCCACCCGGAAGAGCGGGAGCTGTTTTTT; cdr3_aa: CASSHPEERELFF
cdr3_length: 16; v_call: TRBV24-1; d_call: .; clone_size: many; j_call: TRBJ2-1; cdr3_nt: TGTGCCACCAGTGACTCGGACGGAAGCTCCTACAATGAGCAGTTCTTC; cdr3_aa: CATSDSDGSSYNEQFF
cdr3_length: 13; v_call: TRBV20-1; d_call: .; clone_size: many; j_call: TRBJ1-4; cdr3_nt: TGCAGTGCTAGGCAATCATTAGGGGAAAAACTGTTTTTT; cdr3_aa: CSARQSLGEKLFF
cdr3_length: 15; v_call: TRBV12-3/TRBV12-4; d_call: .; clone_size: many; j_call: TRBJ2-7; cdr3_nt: TGTGCCAGCAGTTTGTGGGACGCCACCGACTACGAGCAGTACTTC; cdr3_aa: CASSLWDATDYEQYF
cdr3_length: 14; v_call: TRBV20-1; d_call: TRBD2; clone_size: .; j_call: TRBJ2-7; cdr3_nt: TGCAGTGCTAGTCTGAGCGGGAGGCCCTACGAGCAGTACTTC; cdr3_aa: CSASLSGRPYEQYF
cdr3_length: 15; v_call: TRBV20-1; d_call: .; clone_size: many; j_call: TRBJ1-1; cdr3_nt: TGCAGTGCCCACCACAGGGAAGAGGTGAACACTGAAGCTTTCTTT; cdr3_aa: CSAHHREEVNTEAFF
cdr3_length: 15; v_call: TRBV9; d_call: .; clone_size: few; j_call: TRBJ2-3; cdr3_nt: TGTGCCAGCAGCGTAGGATCCGAGGCCGCAGATACGCAGTATTTT; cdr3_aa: CASSVGSEAADTQYF
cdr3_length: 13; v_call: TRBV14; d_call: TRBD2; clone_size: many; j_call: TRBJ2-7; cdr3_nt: TGTGCCAGCAGGCCCCTGGGGGGGAACGAGCAGTACTTC; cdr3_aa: CASRPLGGNEQYF
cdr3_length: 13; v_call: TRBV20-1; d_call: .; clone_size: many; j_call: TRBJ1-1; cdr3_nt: TGCAGTGCTAGCCGGCCCGGGGACACTGAAGCTTTCTTT; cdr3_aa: CSASRPGDTEAFF
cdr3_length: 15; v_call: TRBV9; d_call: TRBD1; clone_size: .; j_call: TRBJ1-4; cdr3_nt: TGTGCCAGCAGCGAGAGGGGGCTAACTAATGAAAAACTGTTTTTT; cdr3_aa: CASSERGLTNEKLFF
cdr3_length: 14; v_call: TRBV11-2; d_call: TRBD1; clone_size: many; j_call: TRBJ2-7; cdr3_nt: TGTGCCAGCAGCTTGTGGGGACAGATCTACGAGCAGTACTTC; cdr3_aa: CASSLWGQIYEQYF
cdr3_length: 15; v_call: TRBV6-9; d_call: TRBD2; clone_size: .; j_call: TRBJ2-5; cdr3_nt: TGTGCCAGCAGTTACTGGGCGGGAGTGATAGAGACCCAGTACTTC; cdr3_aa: CASSYWAGVIETQYF
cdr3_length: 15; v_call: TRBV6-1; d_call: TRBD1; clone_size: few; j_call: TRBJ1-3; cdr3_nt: TGTGCCAGCAGGACAGGGGGGCACTCTGGAAACACCATATATTTT; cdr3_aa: CASRTGGHSGNTIYF
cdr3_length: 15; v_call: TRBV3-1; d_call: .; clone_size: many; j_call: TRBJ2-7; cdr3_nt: TGTGCCAGCAGCCAAGAGCCTGGACGGTTCTACGAGCAGTACTTC; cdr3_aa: CASSQEPGRFYEQYF
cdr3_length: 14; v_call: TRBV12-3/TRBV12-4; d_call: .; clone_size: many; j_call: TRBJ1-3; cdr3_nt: TGTGCCAGCAGTTCCATTTACTCTGGAAACACCATATATTTT; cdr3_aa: CASSSIYSGNTIYF
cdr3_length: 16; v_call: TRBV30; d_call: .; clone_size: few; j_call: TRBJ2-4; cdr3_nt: TGTGCCTGGAGTGTAACGGGGCTACTAGCCAAAAACATTCAGTACTTC; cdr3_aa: CAWSVTGLLAKNIQYF
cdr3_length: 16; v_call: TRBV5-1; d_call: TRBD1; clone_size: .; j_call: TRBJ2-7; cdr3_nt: TGCGCCAGCATACCGGGTCCGACAGGGAGCACCTACGAGCAGTACTTC; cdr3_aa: CASIPGPTGSTYEQYF
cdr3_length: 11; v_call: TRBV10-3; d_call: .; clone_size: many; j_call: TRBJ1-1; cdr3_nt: TGTGCCATCATGGAAAACACTGAAGCTTTCTTT; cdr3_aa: CAIMENTEAFF
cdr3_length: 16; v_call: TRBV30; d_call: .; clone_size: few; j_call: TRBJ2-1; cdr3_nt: TGTGCCTGGAGTGTCCGGGACCTAGACCCCGAAAATGAGCAGTTCTTC; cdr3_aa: CAWSVRDLDPENEQFF
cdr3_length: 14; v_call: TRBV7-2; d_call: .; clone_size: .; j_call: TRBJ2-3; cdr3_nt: TGTGCCAGCAGCTTAGGAGTCAGCGTAGATACGCAGTATTTT; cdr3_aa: CASSLGVSVDTQYF
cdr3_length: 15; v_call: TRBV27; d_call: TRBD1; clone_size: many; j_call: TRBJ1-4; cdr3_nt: TGTGCCAGCAGACCGGACAGGGTCCACACGGAAAAACTGTTTTTT; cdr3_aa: CASRPDRVHTEKLFF
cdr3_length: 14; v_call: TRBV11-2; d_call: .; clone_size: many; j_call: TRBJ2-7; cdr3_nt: TGTGCCAGCAGCTTTTTCCCGGGGGCCGGGGAGCAGTACTTC; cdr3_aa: CASSFFPGAGEQYF
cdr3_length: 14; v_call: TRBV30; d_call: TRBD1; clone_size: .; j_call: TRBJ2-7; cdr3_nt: TGTGCCTGGAGGCGACAGGGGGGCACCTACGAGCAGTACTTC; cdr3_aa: CAWRRQGGTYEQYF
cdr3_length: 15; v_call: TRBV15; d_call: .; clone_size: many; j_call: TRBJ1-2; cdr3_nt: TGTGCCACCAGCAGTTCGCTGGCTCCTAACTATGGCTACACCTTC; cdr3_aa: CATSSSLAPNYGYTF
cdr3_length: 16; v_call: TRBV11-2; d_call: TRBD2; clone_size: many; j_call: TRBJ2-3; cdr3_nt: TGTGCCAGCAGCTCTTCGGCGGGAGGGCCGGCAGATACGCAGTATTTT; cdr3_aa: CASSSSAGGPADTQYF
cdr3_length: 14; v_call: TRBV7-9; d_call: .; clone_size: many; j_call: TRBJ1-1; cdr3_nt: TGTGCCAGCAGCTCCGGTGTTGGTCACACTGAAGCTTTCTTT; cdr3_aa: CASSSGVGHTEAFF
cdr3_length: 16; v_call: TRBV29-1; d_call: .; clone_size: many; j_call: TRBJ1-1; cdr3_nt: TGCAGCGTTGAAGATCTTCCCAGCTTTTCGGTTGCAGAAGCTTTCTTT; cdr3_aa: CSVEDLPSFSVAEAFF
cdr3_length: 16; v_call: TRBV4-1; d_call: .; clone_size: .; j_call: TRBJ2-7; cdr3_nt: TGCGCCAGCAGCCGGAGTTCAGGGGTAACGCTCGGCGAGCAGTACTTC; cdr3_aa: CASSRSSGVTLGEQYF
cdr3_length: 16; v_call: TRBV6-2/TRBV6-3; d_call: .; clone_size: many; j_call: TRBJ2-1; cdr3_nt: TGTGCCAGCAGTGCCCCCCTTGGGGGACTGTACAATGAGCAGTTCTTC; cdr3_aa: CASSAPLGGLYNEQFF
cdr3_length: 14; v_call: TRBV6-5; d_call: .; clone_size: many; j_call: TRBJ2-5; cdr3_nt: TGTGCCAGCAGTTATCTAGGACCCCAGGAGACCCAGTACTTC; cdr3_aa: CASSYLGPQETQYF
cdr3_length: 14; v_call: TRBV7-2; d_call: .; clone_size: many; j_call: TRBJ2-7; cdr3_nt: TGTGCCAGCAGCCCGACCAGAACAACCTACGAGCAGTACTTC; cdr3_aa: CASSPTRTTYEQYF
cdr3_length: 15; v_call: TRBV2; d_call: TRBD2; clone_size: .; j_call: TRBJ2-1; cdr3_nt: TGTGCCAGCCCCGACCTAGCGGGAGAGTTCAATGAGCAGTTCTTC; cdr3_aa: CASPDLAGEFNEQFF
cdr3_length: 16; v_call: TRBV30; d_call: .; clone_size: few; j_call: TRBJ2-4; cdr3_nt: TGTGCCTGGAGTGCGCAACTGGGGCAGGCCAAAAACATTCAGTACTTC; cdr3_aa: CAWSAQLGQAKNIQYF
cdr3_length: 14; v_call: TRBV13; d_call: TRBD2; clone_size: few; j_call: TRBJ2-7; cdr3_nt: TGTGCCAGTAGATTAGCGGGAGGGCCACGCGAGCAGTACTTC; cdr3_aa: CASRLAGGPREQYF
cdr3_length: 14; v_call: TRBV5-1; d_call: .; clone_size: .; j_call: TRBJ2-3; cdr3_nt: TGCGCCAGCAACCCTCGCCCCGGCACAGATACGCAGTATTTT; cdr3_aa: CASNPRPGTDTQYF
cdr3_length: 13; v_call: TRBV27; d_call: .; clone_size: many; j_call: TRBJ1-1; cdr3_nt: TGTGCCAGCAGTTCGTCACAGGGACGTAAAGCTTTCTTT; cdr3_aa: CASSSSQGRKAFF
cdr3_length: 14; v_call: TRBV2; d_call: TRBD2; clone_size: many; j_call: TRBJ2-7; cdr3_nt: TGTGCCAGCAGTGGGCGCCGGGGGGTCTACGAGCAGTACTTC; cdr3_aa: CASSGRRGVYEQYF
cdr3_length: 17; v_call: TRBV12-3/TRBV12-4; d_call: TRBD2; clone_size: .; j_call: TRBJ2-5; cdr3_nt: TGTGCCAGCAGCTTACCTTGGGGGAGGGGATCTAGGGAGACCCAGTACTTC; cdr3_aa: CASSLPWGRGSRETQYF